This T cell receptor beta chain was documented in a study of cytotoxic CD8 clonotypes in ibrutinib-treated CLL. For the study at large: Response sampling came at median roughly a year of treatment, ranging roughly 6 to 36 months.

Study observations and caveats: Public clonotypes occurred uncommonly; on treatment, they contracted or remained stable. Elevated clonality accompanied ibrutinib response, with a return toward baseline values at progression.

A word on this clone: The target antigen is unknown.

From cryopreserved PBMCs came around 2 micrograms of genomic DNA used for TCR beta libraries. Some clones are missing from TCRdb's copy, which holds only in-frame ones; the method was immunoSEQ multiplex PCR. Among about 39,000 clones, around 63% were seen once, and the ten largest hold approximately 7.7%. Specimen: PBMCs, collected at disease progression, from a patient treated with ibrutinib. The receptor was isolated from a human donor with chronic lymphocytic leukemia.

The DNA for the CDR3 is TGTGCCAGCAGCTCGACTAGCGGTGCGTACGAGCAGTACTTC. Its translation: CASSSTSGAYEQYF. The chain has TRBV7-2 and TRBJ2-7; TRBD2 aligns across 9 bases. J lost 4 bases, V lost 4 bases, and 5 bases had no gene match. The CDR3 has 14 residues. Germline V gene data show CDR1 as SGHTA and CDR2 as FQGNSA.